These T cell receptor beta chains were read from a single sample in a study of OX40 agonist ivuxolimab in advanced cancers. The table came from immunoSEQ multiplex PCR; TCRdb's copy has only in-frame clones and leaves some out. The sample carries around 35,000 clones, around 84% recorded once. The material sequenced was CD4+ or CD8+ T cells sorted from blood, taken in a trial of the OX40 agonist ivuxolimab. These receptors came from an adult with an advanced solid tumor such as melanoma, head and neck, liver or kidney cancer. Both conserved end residues are part of each CDR3. D genes are given only for firm matches. Clone size is not always given. Where it is, it says once, few, many or a class for expanded clones.

v_gene: TRBV14; d_gene: -; j_gene: TRBJ1-6; abundance: -; CDR3nt: TGTGCCAGCAGCCAAGCGGGGCCAGGCCGAACCCGTAATTCACCCCTCCACTTT; CDR3aa: CASSQAGPGRTRNSPLHF
v_gene: TRBV30; d_gene: -; j_gene: TRBJ1-3; abundance: -; CDR3nt: TGTGCCTGGATGTTTCTGGGTCTTGGAGGAAACACCATATATTTT; CDR3aa: CAWMFLGLGGNTIYF
v_gene: TRBV2; d_gene: -; j_gene: TRBJ1-3; abundance: -; CDR3nt: TGTGCCAGCAGTGGATCGGGACTTCCCTCTGGAAACACCATATATTTT; CDR3aa: CASSGSGLPSGNTIYF
v_gene: TRBV2; d_gene: -; j_gene: TRBJ2-7; abundance: -; CDR3nt: TGTGCCAGCAGTGCCCATCATCCCCTGGGGGACGAGCAGTACTTC; CDR3aa: CASSAHHPLGDEQYF
v_gene: TRBV7-2; d_gene: -; j_gene: TRBJ1-4; abundance: -; CDR3nt: TGTGCCAGCAGCCCGCCGGGACACCATAATGAAAAACTGTTTTTT; CDR3aa: CASSPPGHHNEKLFF
v_gene: TRBV2; d_gene: TRBD1; j_gene: TRBJ2-3; abundance: -; CDR3nt: TGTGCCAGCACCCGGGACAGGGGAAGCACAGATACGCAGTATTTT; CDR3aa: CASTRDRGSTDTQYF
v_gene: TRBV19; d_gene: TRBD2; j_gene: TRBJ2-1; abundance: -; CDR3nt: TGTGCCAGTAGCCAGCGGGGGGGAAATTACAATGAGCAGTTCTTC; CDR3aa: CASSQRGGNYNEQFF
v_gene: TRBV20-1; d_gene: -; j_gene: TRBJ1-4; abundance: -; CDR3nt: TGCAGTGCTAACGGGGCTGAAAAACTGTTTTTT; CDR3aa: CSANGAEKLFF
v_gene: TRBV5-5; d_gene: -; j_gene: TRBJ2-2; abundance: once; CDR3nt: TGTGCCAGCAGCCTGCTAGCAACCGGGGAGCTGTTTTTT; CDR3aa: CASSLLATGELFF
v_gene: TRBV7-9; d_gene: TRBD1; j_gene: TRBJ1-1; abundance: once; CDR3nt: TGTGCCAGCAGCTTAGGGGACAGGGGCCGAGGGGCTGAAGCTTTCTTT; CDR3aa: CASSLGDRGRGAEAFF
v_gene: TRBV27; d_gene: -; j_gene: TRBJ1-1; abundance: -; CDR3nt: TGTGCCAGCAGTTTCAGGGAGAACACTGAAGCTTTCTTT; CDR3aa: CASSFRENTEAFF
v_gene: TRBV18; d_gene: TRBD1; j_gene: TRBJ2-5; abundance: -; CDR3nt: TGTGCCAGCTCACCACGGACAGGAGGACAAGAGACCCAGTACTTC; CDR3aa: CASSPRTGGQETQYF
v_gene: TRBV18; d_gene: -; j_gene: TRBJ2-1; abundance: -; CDR3nt: TGTGCCAGCTCCGGATCAAGCTCCTACAATGAGCAGTTCTTC; CDR3aa: CASSGSSSYNEQFF
v_gene: TRBV7-6; d_gene: TRBD1; j_gene: TRBJ1-1; abundance: -; CDR3nt: TGTGCCAGCAGCTTATCCAGGGGGGACACTGAAGCTTTCTTT; CDR3aa: CASSLSRGDTEAFF
v_gene: TRBV11-1; d_gene: -; j_gene: TRBJ2-7; abundance: -; CDR3nt: TGTGCCAGCAGTCGCTCATGGACAGCTTCTTCCTACGAGCAGTACTTC; CDR3aa: CASSRSWTASSYEQYF
v_gene: TRBV7-2; d_gene: -; j_gene: TRBJ2-4; abundance: -; CDR3nt: TGTGCCAGCAGCTTAGGGGGCGGGCAGAACATTCAGTACTTC; CDR3aa: CASSLGGGQNIQYF
v_gene: TRBV2; d_gene: -; j_gene: TRBJ2-3; abundance: -; CDR3nt: TGTGCCAGCAGTGTTGGGGGCGCAGATACGCAGTATTTT; CDR3aa: CASSVGGADTQYF
v_gene: TRBV7-9; d_gene: -; j_gene: TRBJ2-6; abundance: -; CDR3nt: TGTGCCAGCAGCCACCGGCGGTCTGGGGCCAACGTCCTGACTTTC; CDR3aa: CASSHRRSGANVLTF
v_gene: TRBV7-8; d_gene: -; j_gene: TRBJ2-6; abundance: few; CDR3nt: TGTGCCAGCAGCTTACTAGGGGCTGGGGCCAACGTCCTGACTTTC; CDR3aa: CASSLLGAGANVLTF
v_gene: TRBV6-1; d_gene: -; j_gene: TRBJ2-5; abundance: -; CDR3nt: TGTGCCAGCAGAGGCAGACAGACCCAGTACTTC; CDR3aa: CASRGRQTQYF
v_gene: TRBV6-5; d_gene: TRBD2; j_gene: TRBJ2-2; abundance: -; CDR3nt: TGTGCCAGCAGCCCGGGGGGCGGGGAGCTGTTTTTT; CDR3aa: CASSPGGGELFF
v_gene: TRBV2; d_gene: TRBD1; j_gene: TRBJ2-1; abundance: -; CDR3nt: TGTGCCAGCAGTGAACCAGGACAGGGGTCCGGGGAGGTGAACAACAATGAGCAGTTCTTC; CDR3aa: CASSEPGQGSGEVNNNEQFF
v_gene: TRBV5-1; d_gene: TRBD2; j_gene: TRBJ2-5; abundance: -; CDR3nt: TGCGCCAGCAGCGCCCGGACTAGCGGGGGTGGAGAGACCCAGTACTTC; CDR3aa: CASSARTSGGGETQYF